These T cell receptor beta chains were read from a single sample in a study of early T cells in non-severe SARS-CoV-2 infection. TCRdb used MiXCR to reprocess the 5' RACE reads, holding one entry per CDR3 protein. In the table there are around 62,000 distinct CDR3 sequences, around an eighth of which are singletons. The specimen sequenced was whole blood. The receptors shown here come from an adult who was a healthcare worker with PCR-confirmed SARS-CoV-2 infection or an uninfected control (not recorded which). CDR3s include the opening cysteine and the closing phenylalanine or tryptophan. Fields, in order: D gene, V gene, J gene, clone size, CDR3 length, CDR3 protein, CDR3 DNA. A D gene is named only where the DNA matches it firmly. Some rows mark clone size as missing; the rest say once, few, many or name a class of expanded clone.

>-|TRBV28|TRBJ2-1|few|14
CASSRGAPINEQFF
TGTGCCAGCAGTCGGGGAGCACCGATTAATGAGCAGTTCTTC
>-|TRBV28|TRBJ2-3|few|13
CASSSLVTDTQYF
TGTGCCAGCAGTTCTCTAGTAACAGATACGCAGTATTTT
>-|TRBV3-1|TRBJ1-2|-|13
CASSRDSLSGYTF
TGTGCCAGCAGTAGGGACTCCCTCTCTGGCTACACCTTC
>-|TRBV7-9|TRBJ1-1|many|16
CASSSGPRGGNTEAFF
TGTGCCAGCAGCTCCGGACCGAGGGGCGGCAACACTGAAGCTTTCTTT
>TRBD2|TRBV4-2|TRBJ2-2|few|17
CASSQDPGRGGTGELFF
TGTGCCAGCAGCCAAGATCCCGGGAGGGGCGGGACCGGGGAGCTGTTTTTT
>TRBD1|TRBV28|TRBJ1-4|few|15
CASSFPTGTNEKLFF
TGTGCCAGCAGTTTCCCGACAGGGACTAATGAAAAACTGTTTTTT
>-|TRBV12-3/TRBV12-4|TRBJ1-2|few|14
CATRDRLYNYGYTF
TGTGCCACCCGCGACAGGCTCTATAACTATGGCTACACCTTC
>-|TRBV7-8|TRBJ1-3|many|18
CASSQSRSGPRSGNTIYF
TGTGCCAGCAGCCAGTCCCGCTCGGGACCGCGCTCTGGAAACACCATATATTTT
>-|TRBV6-5|TRBJ2-1|-|15
CASTYGRGSVNEQFF
TGTGCCAGCACCTACGGGCGGGGTAGCGTCAATGAGCAGTTCTTC
>TRBD1|TRBV20-1|TRBJ2-1|few|16
CSAFPLSGQGANEQFF
TGCAGTGCTTTTCCCTTAAGCGGACAGGGGGCGAATGAGCAGTTCTTC
>TRBD2|TRBV30|TRBJ2-7|many|15
CAWSPGWGGSYEQYF
TGTGCCTGGAGTCCTGGTTGGGGGGGTTCCTACGAGCAGTACTTC
>-|TRBV7-6|TRBJ2-3|-|14
CASSRQDSTDTQYF
TGTGCCAGCAGCCGACAGGATAGCACAGATACGCAGTATTTT
>-|TRBV7-2|TRBJ1-6|-|13
CASSLGVRSPLHF
TGTGCCAGCAGCTTAGGGGTGCGGTCACCCCTCCACTTT
>-|TRBV7-2|TRBJ2-7|few|15
CASSRLDPRGGEQYF
TGTGCCAGCAGCCGACTAGATCCGCGGGGTGGCGAGCAGTACTTC